The 23 T cell receptor beta chains listed next were all sequenced from one sample in a study of cytomegalovirus exposure and HLA in healthy donors. Both 60 Vbeta primers and 13 Jbeta primers went into the PCR. Sequencing used immunoSEQ multiplex PCR; TCRdb keeps in-frame clones, though not all of them. The data hold 160,000 or so clones, with about 80% observed a single time. Sample: PBMCs. These receptors were obtained from a man aged 18 to 30 in good health and CMV-seropositive.

J is TRBJ1-2 and V is TRBV12-5; D ambiguous. Trimming shortened V by 6 bases and J by 8 bases, and 19 bases separated the two germline ends. This CDR3 region has 14 residues. Germline CDR1 reads LGHNT; CDR2 reads FRNRAP. In nucleotides, the CDR3 is TGTGCTAGTGGGTGGGCCACACGGATGTTCGGCTACACCTTC. It encodes CASGWATRMFGYTF. Complete variable domain (other parts from reference TRBV12-5 and TRBJ1-2): DARVTQTPRHKVTEMGQEVTMRCQPILGHNTVFWYRQTMMQGLELLAYFRNRAPLDDSGMPKDRFSAEMPDATLATLKIQPSEPRDSAVYFCASGWATRMFGYTFGSGTRLTVV.

The V call is TRBV15, the J call TRBJ2-7; 8 bases are a match to TRBD1. Trimming took 2 bases from V and 4 from J; bases not matched to a gene: 13. CDR1 and CDR2 from the germline V gene are LNHNV and YYDKDF (reference sequence). This CDR3 has 17 residues. CDR3 loop: CATSRLMGRTGFYEQYF. In nucleotides, the CDR3 is TGTGCCACCAGCAGACTAATGGGACGGACAGGGTTTTACGAGCAGTACTTC. Full variable domain (remainder filled in from reference TRBV15 and TRBJ2-7): DAMVIQNPRYQVTQFGKPVTLSCSQTLNHNVMYWYQQKSSQAPKLLFHYYDKDFNNEADTPDNFQSRRPNTSFCFLDIRSPGLGDTAMYLCATSRLMGRTGFYEQYFGPGTRLTVT.

The rearrangement links TRBV27 to TRBJ2-7, with 8 bases fitting TRBD2. The CDR3 has 14 residues. CDR1 and CDR2 (germline): MNHEY, SMNVEV (reference sequence). V shed 8 bases, J shed 0 bases, and the junction held 6 bases outside the gene matches. This CDR3 reads CASSSGLYSYEQYF. CDR3 nucleotide sequence: TGTGCCAGCTCTAGCGGGCTCTACTCCTACGAGCAGTACTTC.

Comment on this clone: The junction does not match germline at one end; this may be a read error. V and J are TRBV30 and TRBJ1-3, with no clear D. From germline, CDR1 is GTSNPN and CDR2 SVGIG (reference sequence). The CDR3 covers 14 residues. The CDR3 bases are TGTGCCTGGAGTTTGGAGGGCCCTGGGAACACCATATATTTT. Residues: CAWSLEGPGNTIYF.

This clone was seen only once. The genes are TRBV16 and TRBJ2-1, with 8 bases fitting TRBD1. Germline-derived CDR1 and CDR2 are KGHSY and FQNENV. Losses at the gene ends were 2 bases for V and 0 bases for J; bases not matched to a gene: 3. CDR3 size: 16 residues. The CDR3 loop reads CASSQTGTGSYNEQFF. CDR3 sequence (DNA): TGTGCCAGCAGCCAAACCGGGACAGGCTCCTACAATGAGCAGTTCTTC. The whole variable domain, filled in from reference TRBV16 and TRBJ2-1, reads GEEVAQTPKHLVRGEGQKAKLYCAPIKGHSYVFWYQQVLKNEFKFLISFQNENVFDETGMPKERFSAKCLPNSPCSLEIQATKLEDSAVYFCASSQTGTGSYNEQFFGPGTRLTVL.

This clone turned up a few times. The chain recombines TRBV27 with TRBJ2-7; TRBD2 agrees at 11 bases. CDR1 is MNHEY and CDR2 is SMNVEV in the germline V gene (reference sequence). The CDR3 consists of 16 residues. Trimming removed 5 bases from V and 2 bases from J; junction bases left unmatched: 8. The CDR3, as DNA: TGTGCCAGCAGTCTTTTAGCGGGGGGGGGCCCCTACGAGCAGTACTTC. It translates to CASSLLAGGGPYEQYF.

J is TRBJ2-5 and V is TRBV27; D remains ambiguous. The germline gives CDR1 MNHEY, CDR2 SMNVEV (reference sequence). Trimming left V 6 bases short and J 10 bases short, with 21 bases between. This CDR3 region has 14 residues. The CDR3 DNA reads TGTGCCAGCAGACCCCCGAATCCCCTCCTCGGCCAGTACTTC. Translating it yields CASRPPNPLLGQYF.

The chain employs TRBV5-6 and TRBJ2-1, with 7 bases lining up with TRBD2. CDR1 is SGHDT and CDR2 is YYEEEE in the germline V gene. V lost 1 base, J lost 4 bases, and 8 bases stayed unmatched. The CDR3 loop spans 16 amino acids. Here the CDR3 reads CASSLFLAEMYNEQFF. The CDR3 DNA is TGTGCCAGCAGCTTGTTTCTAGCGGAGATGTACAATGAGCAGTTCTTC. Complete variable domain (other parts from reference TRBV5-6 and TRBJ2-1): DAGVTQSPTHLIKTRGQQVTLRCSPKSGHDTVSWYQQALGQGPQFIFQYYEEEERQRGNFPDRFSGHQFPNYSSELNVNALLLGDSALYLCASSLFLAEMYNEQFFGPGTRLTVL.

This clone was recorded once. The V call is TRBV10-3, the J call TRBJ1-3; 8 positions match TRBD1. The CDR3 covers 16 residues. Unmatched junction bases numbered 6, after V lost 5 bases and J lost 0 bases. Germline CDR1 is ENHRY and CDR2 is SYGVKD. The CDR3 nucleotides read TGTGCCATCAGTCCTCGGACAGGGACCTCTGGAAACACCATATATTTT. Translation: CAISPRTGTSGNTIYF.

The rearrangement joins TRBV19 to TRBJ1-2, with 8 bases fitting TRBD1. The germline V gene encodes CDR1 LNHDA and CDR2 SQIVND (reference sequence). V lost 6 bases, J lost 1 base, and 7 bases stayed unmatched. This CDR3 comprises 15 residues. The CDR3 DNA reads TGTGCCAGTAGACCTCGACAGGGGATTAACTATGGCTACACCTTC. It translates to CASRPRQGINYGYTF.

This rearrangement joins TRBV5-6 to TRBJ2-7, with D possibly being TRBD2 (6 bases). Germline V lookup: CDR1 SGHDT, CDR2 YYEEEE. V gave up 1 base and J gave up 6 bases, with 11 bases separating them. The CDR3 runs to 13 residues. CDR3 sequence: CASSLFTSSEQYF. The CDR3 nucleotides are TGTGCCAGCAGCTTGTTCACTAGCTCCGAGCAGTACTTC.

J is TRBJ2-1 and V is TRBV29-1; weak D call: TRBD1 (5 bases). Trimming stripped 7 bases from V and 4 bases from J, with 11 bases between. Germline V gene sequence: CDR1 SQVTM, CDR2 ANQGSEA. CDR3 length: 12 residues. The CDR3 reads CSGDGQYNEQFF. Written as DNA, the CDR3 is TGCAGCGGAGACGGACAATACAATGAGCAGTTCTTC.

The V and J genes are TRBV27 and TRBJ1-5; TRBD1 matches 7 bases. V was pared by 2 bases and J by 2 bases, with 3 bases of the junction left unmatched. Germline assignment: CDR1 MNHEY and CDR2 SMNVEV (reference sequence). The CDR3 runs to 15 residues. CDR3: CASSLRGPGNQPQHF. The DNA for the CDR3 is TGTGCCAGCAGTTTAAGGGGGCCGGGCAATCAGCCCCAGCATTTT.

This chain links TRBV6-5 with TRBJ2-4; D gene uncertain. V lost 4 bases and J lost 0, with 10 bases in between. Germline V CDR1 and CDR2: MNHEY, SVGAGI. The CDR3 is 15 amino acids. CDR3 nucleotide sequence: TGTGCCAGCAGTTTCTCCCACTTAGCCAAAAACATTCAGTACTTC. It is translated as CASSFSHLAKNIQYF.

The chain has TRBV9 and TRBJ2-3; D gene uncertain. CDR1 is SGDLS and CDR2 is YYNGEE in the germline V gene. V was clipped by 3 bases and J by 1 base, with 12 bases between them. The CDR3 loop spans 15 amino acids. The CDR3 protein is CASSDSAGGTDTQYF. As DNA, the CDR3 is TGTGCCAGCAGCGACTCCGCCGGAGGCACAGATACGCAGTATTTT.

Turning to this clone: Other nucleotide sequences in the sample specify the same CDR3. This rearrangement joins TRBV5-4 to TRBJ2-1; TRBD2 is a possible D gene (5 bases). CDR1 and CDR2 (germline): SGHNT, YYREEE (reference sequence). This CDR3 comprises 13 residues. Trimming took off 3 bases at V and 3 bases at J, with 7 bases between the two ends. CDR3 sequence: CASSSRDYNEQFF. CDR3 nucleotides: TGTGCCAGCAGCTCCCGGGACTACAATGAGCAGTTCTTC.

The chain uses TRBV12-5 and TRBJ2-1, with D maybe TRBD2 (6 bases). Germline CDR1 is LGHNT and CDR2 is FRNRAP. The CDR3 contains 15 residues. V gave up 3 bases and J gave up 1 base, with 10 bases separating them. The CDR3 region has the DNA TGTGCTAGTGGTTTACGGGAGAAGTCCTACAATGAGCAGTTCTTC. Its protein product is CASGLREKSYNEQFF.

V and J are TRBV5-1 and TRBJ1-1; D is perhaps TRBD1 (6 bases). V was cut by 4 bases and J by 1 base, with 14 bases left in between. The CDR3 totals 15 residues. Germline CDR1 and CDR2: SGHRS and YFSETQ. The CDR3 spells CASSTVQGSNTEAFF. The CDR3 DNA follows: TGCGCCAGCAGCACAGTACAGGGTTCGAACACTGAAGCTTTCTTT.

The chain employs TRBV7-7 and TRBJ2-7, with D possibly TRBD1 on 6 matching bases. CDR3 length: 13 amino acids. Germline V CDR1 and CDR2: SSHAT, FNYEAQ (reference sequence). Trimming left V 0 bases short and J 4 bases short, with 7 bases between. DNA for the CDR3: TGTGCCAGCAGCTTAGCGCAGGGGTACGAGCAGTACTTC. Its protein is CASSLAQGYEQYF.

The chain is built from TRBV9 and TRBJ2-2; 10 bases are a match to TRBD1. CDR1 is SGDLS and CDR2 is YYNGEE in the germline V gene. The CDR3 is made up of 15 amino acids. Trimming took 4 bases from V and 7 from J; bases not matched to a gene: 7. CDR3 loop: CASSPSTGGGGELFF. The CDR3 DNA sequence: TGTGCCAGCAGCCCTTCGACAGGGGGCGGCGGGGAGCTGTTTTTT.

This rearrangement joins TRBV19 to TRBJ2-5; D is unresolved. The germline V and J ends were trimmed by 4 bases and 1 base, with 7 bases remaining between them. CDR1 and CDR2 (germline): LNHDA, SQIVND (reference sequence). The CDR3 runs 13 residues. The CDR3 DNA reads as TGTGCCAGTAGTACCGACATCCAAGAGACCCAGTACTTC. It codes for CASSTDIQETQYF.

The chain links TRBV10-3 to TRBJ2-3; D perhaps matches TRBD2 (7 bases). Germline V gene lookup returns CDR1 ENHRY and CDR2 SYGVKD. V was cut by 0 bases and J by 6 bases, with 16 bases left in between. CDR3 length: 16 residues. The CDR3 bases are TGTGCCATCAGTGAGTCTTTAAGGGGGGGCCTGGATACGCAGTATTTT. Translation gives CAISESLRGGLDTQYF.

This chain joins TRBV9 and TRBJ2-4; 7 bases map to TRBD1. The germline V gene has CDR1 SGDLS and CDR2 YYNGEE. This CDR3 region has 15 residues. V gave up 0 bases and J gave up 6 bases; unmatched junction bases: 6. The CDR3 protein is CASSVADRETNIQYF. CDR3 bases: TGTGCCAGCAGCGTAGCTGACAGGGAGACAAACATTCAGTACTTC.